This T cell receptor (beta chain) stems from a study of CD8 T cells in Susac syndrome. The T cells that were sequenced for TCR beta were CD8+ and CD4+ cells from blood. Between the trimmed V and J ends, which lost 7 bases and 0 bases, there was a span of 10 bases. Germline CDR1 and CDR2: MNHEY and SVGEGT. The CDR3 has 14 residues. The authors reverse transcribed roughly 0.5 to 1 ug RNA with random hexamers. Amplification of TCR beta CDR3 used immunoSEQ multiplex PCR across 54 Vbeta and 13 Jbeta. TCRdb redid the calling of the immunoSEQ multiplex PCR reads with MiXCR, one entry per CDR3 protein. The repertoire has around 140,000 distinct CDR3 sequences, roughly 94% of them found once; the top ten carry over 0.07%.

This receptor was taken from a human donor in good health. Sequencing was performed on CD4+ T cells from PBMCs. The chain is built from TRBV6-2 or TRBV6-3 and TRBJ1-3; D unresolved. CDR3 coding DNA: TGTGCCAGCACCCGGACGGCCTCTGGAAACACCATATATTTT. The encoded protein is CASTRTASGNTIYF.